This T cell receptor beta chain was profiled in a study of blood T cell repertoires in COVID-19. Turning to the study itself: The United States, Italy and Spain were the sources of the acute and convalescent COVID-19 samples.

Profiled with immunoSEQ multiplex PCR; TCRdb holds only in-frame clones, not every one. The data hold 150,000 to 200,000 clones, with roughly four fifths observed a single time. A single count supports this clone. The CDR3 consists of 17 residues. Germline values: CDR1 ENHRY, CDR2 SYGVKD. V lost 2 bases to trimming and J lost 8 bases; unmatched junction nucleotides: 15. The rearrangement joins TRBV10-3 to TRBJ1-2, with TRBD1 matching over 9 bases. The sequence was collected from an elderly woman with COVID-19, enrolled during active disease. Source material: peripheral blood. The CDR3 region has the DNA TGTGCCATCAGTGAGCCCCGGGACAGGGTGATCTTAGCAGGCTACACCTTC. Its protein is CAISEPRDRVILAGYTF.